This T cell receptor beta chain was recovered during a study of blood T cell repertoires in COVID-19. Whole-study context: Italy, Spain and the United States were the sources of the convalescent and acute COVID-19 samples.

The CDR3 contains 15 residues. Trimming took off 5 bases at V and 5 bases at J, with 15 bases between the two ends. Germline V lookup: CDR1 MNHEY, CDR2 SVGAGI. As processed by the authors: Estimation of nucleated cell counts was performed using reference gene primer amplification. TCRdb's copy holds only in-frame clones and misses some; the assay was immunoSEQ multiplex PCR. That table is the source of V, J and clone size, and D and trimming were worked out from the DNA. The table shows fewer than 400,000 clones, with about four fifths occurring only once. This clone was recorded once. Sequenced input: peripheral blood. The chain recombines TRBV6-5 with TRBJ1-4, with D unresolved. The sequence derives from a young man with active or convalescent COVID-19. The CDR3 here is CASSLPSGGNEKLFF. The DNA of the CDR3 is TGTGCCAGCAGTCTACCCTCAGGAGGGAATGAAAAACTGTTTTTT.